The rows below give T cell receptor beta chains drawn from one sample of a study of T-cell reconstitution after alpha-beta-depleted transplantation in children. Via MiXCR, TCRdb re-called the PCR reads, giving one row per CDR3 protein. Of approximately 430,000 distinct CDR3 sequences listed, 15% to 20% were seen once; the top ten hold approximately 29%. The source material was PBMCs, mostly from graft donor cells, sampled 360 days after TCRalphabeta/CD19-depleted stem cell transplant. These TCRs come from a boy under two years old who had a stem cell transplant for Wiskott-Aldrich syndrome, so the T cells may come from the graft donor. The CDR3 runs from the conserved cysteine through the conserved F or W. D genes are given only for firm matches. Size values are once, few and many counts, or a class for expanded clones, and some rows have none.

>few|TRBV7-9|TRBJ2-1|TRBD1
CASSPDRGEQFF
TGTGCCAGCAGCCCCGACAGGGGCGAGCAGTTCTTC
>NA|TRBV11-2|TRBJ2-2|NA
CASSLGAGTKGTGELFF
TGTGCCAGCAGCTTAGGGGCCGGGACAAAAGGCACCGGGGAGCTGTTTTTT
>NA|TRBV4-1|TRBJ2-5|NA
CASSQDNRWQETQYF
TGCGCCAGCAGCCAAGATAATCGATGGCAGGAGACCCAGTACTTC
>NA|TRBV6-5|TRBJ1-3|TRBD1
CASSFTTGLSGNTIYF
TGTGCCAGCAGTTTCACGACAGGGCTCTCTGGAAACACCATATATTTT
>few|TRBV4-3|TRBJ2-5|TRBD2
CASSPNVRDYQGETQYF
TGCGCCAGCAGCCCCAATGTCCGGGACTATCAAGGGGAGACCCAGTACTTC
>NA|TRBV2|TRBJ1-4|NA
CASKESALNEKLFF
TGTGCCAGCAAGGAATCGGCTTTGAATGAAAAACTGTTTTTT
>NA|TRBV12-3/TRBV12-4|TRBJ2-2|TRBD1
CASGLPDRGRTGELFF
TGTGCCAGCGGGCTGCCGGACAGGGGGCGAACCGGGGAGCTGTTTTTT
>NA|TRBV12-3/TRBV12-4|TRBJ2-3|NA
CASIFRDFTEGTQYF
TGTGCCAGCATCTTCCGGGACTTCACCGAGGGTACGCAGTATTTT
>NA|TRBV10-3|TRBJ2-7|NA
CATTSTGSAYEQYF
TGTGCCACGACTAGTACCGGGTCGGCCTACGAGCAGTACTTC
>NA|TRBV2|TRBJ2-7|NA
CASRGDSGVEQYF
TGTGCCAGCAGGGGCGATTCAGGGGTCGAGCAGTACTTC
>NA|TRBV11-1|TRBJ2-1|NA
CASSLRLRTREWYNEQFF
TGTGCCAGCAGCTTGAGGTTACGGACACGGGAGTGGTACAATGAGCAGTTCTTC
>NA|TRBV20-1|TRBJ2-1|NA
CSASLSRAVSYNEQFF
TGCAGTGCTAGTCTCAGCCGAGCGGTCTCATACAATGAGCAGTTCTTC
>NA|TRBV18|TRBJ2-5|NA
CASSSTPPRYQETQYF
TGTGCCAGCTCGTCGACTCCCCCGAGGTACCAAGAGACCCAGTACTTC
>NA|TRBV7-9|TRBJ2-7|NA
CASSPSRDEQYF
TGTGCCAGCAGCCCATCTCGGGACGAGCAGTACTTC
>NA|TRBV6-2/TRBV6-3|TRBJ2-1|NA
CASSYRGPGEQFF
TGTGCCAGCAGTTATAGAGGGCCGGGTGAGCAGTTCTTC
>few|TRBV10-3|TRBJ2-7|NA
CAISEFYEQYF
TGTGCCATCAGTGAGTTTTACGAGCAGTACTTC
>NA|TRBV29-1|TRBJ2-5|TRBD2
CSVSARLAVQYF
TGCAGCGTTTCAGCCCGACTAGCGGTCCAGTACTTC
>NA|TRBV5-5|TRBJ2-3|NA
CASRLDPVPTDTQYF
TGTGCCAGCAGACTTGACCCCGTTCCCACAGATACGCAGTATTTT
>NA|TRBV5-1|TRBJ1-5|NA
CASSLVQGSGQPQHF
TGCGCCAGCAGCTTGGTCCAGGGCTCCGGGCAGCCCCAGCATTTT
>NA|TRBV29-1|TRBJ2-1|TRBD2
CSVALGTTRNEQFF
TGCAGCGTTGCTCTAGGGACTACACGGAATGAGCAGTTCTTC
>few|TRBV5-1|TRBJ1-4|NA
CASSRGTGNEKLFF
TGCGCCAGCAGCCGCGGGACGGGAAATGAAAAACTGTTTTTT
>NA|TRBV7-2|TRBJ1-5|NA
CASSLVRGHNQPQHF
TGTGCCAGCAGCTTAGTACGGGGACACAATCAGCCCCAGCATTTT
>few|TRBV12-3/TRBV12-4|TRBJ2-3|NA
CASRTTIDTQYF
TGTGCCAGCAGGACGACTATAGATACGCAGTATTTT
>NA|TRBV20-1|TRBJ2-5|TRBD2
CSARDPSGGARETQYF
TGCAGTGCTAGAGATCCCAGCGGGGGGGCTCGGGAGACCCAGTACTTC
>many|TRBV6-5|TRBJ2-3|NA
CASSYGRYTDTQYF
TGTGCCAGCAGTTACGGTCGTTACACAGATACGCAGTATTTT
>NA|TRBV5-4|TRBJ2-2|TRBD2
CASSLGGGATRSTGELFF
TGTGCCAGCAGCTTGGGGGGAGGGGCGACGAGAAGCACCGGGGAGCTGTTTTTT
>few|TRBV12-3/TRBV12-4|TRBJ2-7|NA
CASSPHGGGYEQYF
TGTGCCAGCAGTCCCCATGGAGGAGGCTACGAGCAGTACTTC
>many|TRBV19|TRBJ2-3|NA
CASSIRPGRSRASSTDTQYF
TGTGCCAGTAGTATCCGGCCAGGGAGGTCGCGGGCTTCTAGCACAGATACGCAGTATTTT